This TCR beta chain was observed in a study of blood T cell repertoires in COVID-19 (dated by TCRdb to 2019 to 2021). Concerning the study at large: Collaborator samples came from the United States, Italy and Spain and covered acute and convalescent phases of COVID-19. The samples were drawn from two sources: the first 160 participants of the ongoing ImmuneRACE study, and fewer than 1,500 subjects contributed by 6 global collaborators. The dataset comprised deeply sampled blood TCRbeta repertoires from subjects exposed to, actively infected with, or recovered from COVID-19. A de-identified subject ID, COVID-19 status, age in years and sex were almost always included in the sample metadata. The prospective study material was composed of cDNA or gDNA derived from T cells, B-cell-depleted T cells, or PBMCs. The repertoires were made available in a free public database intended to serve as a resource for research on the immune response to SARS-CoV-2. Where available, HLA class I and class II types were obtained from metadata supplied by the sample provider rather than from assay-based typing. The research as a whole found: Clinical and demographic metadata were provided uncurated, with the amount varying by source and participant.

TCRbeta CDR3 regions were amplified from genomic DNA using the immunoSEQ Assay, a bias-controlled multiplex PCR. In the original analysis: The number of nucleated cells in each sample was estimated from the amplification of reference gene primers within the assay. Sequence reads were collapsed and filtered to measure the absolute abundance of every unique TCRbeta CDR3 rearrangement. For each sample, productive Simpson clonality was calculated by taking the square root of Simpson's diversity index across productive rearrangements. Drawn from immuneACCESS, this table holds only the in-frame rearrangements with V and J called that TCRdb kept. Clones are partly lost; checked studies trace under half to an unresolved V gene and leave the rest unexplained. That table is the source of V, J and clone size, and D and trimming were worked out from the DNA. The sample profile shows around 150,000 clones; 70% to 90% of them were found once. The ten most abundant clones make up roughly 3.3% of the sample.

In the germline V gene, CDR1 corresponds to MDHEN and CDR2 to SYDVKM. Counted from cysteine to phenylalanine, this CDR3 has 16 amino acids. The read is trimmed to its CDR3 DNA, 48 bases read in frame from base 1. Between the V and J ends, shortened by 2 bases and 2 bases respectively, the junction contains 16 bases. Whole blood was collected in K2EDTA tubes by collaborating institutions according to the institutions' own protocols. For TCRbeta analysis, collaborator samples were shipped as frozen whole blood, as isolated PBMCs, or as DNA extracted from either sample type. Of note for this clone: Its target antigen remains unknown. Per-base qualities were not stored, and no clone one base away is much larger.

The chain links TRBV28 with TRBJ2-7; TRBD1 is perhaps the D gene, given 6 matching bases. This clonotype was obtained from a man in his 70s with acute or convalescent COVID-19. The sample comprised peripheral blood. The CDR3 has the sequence CASSLQGQYAPYEQYF. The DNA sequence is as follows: TGTGCCAGCAGTTTACAGGGACAATATGCTCCCTACGAGCAGTACTTC.